These 25 T cell receptor beta chains came from one sample sequenced in a study of blood T cells in healthy people across ages. Primed by a sample-barcoded 5' primer and a J-beta primer mix, a second PCR proceeded for about 7 to 11 cycles. One entry per CDR3 protein, called by TCRdb with MiXCR from the 5' RACE reads. This sample has some 850,000 distinct CDR3 sequences, with 20% to 30% found just once. This sample was shared with a second study, whose subject was T cells of mothers and their children.

Sequencing used blood. These receptors all come from a boy between 5 and 17 years old in good health.

There are many counts of this clonotype. V is TRBV5-1 and J is TRBJ2-5; a possible D gene is TRBD2 (5 bases). Trimming cost V 0 bases and J 3 bases, with 12 bases left between them. From germline, CDR1 is SGHRS and CDR2 YFSETQ. This CDR3 has 15 amino acids. The CDR3 sequence: CASSLAGLSEETQYF. DNA for the CDR3: TGCGCCAGCAGCTTGGCAGGACTTTCCGAAGAGACCCAGTACTTC. Full variable domain (missing parts from reference TRBV5-1 and TRBJ2-5): KAGVTQTPRYLIKTRGQQVTLSCSPISGHRSVSWYQQTPGQGLQFLFEYFSETQRNKGNFPGRFSGRQFSNSRSEMNVSTLELGDSALYLCASSLAGLSEETQYFGPGTRLLVL.

This clonotype was picked up a small number of times. This chain connects TRBV6-1 to TRBJ2-7; D tentatively reads TRBD1 or TRBD2 (5 bases each). V was cut by 7 bases and J by 2 bases, with 15 bases left in between. The CDR3 is made up of 14 amino acids. Per the germline V gene, CDR1 is MNHNS and CDR2 is SASEGT. CDR3 residues: CASTPGRLTYEQYF. Here the CDR3 DNA reads TGTGCCAGCACCCCGGGACGTCTGACCTACGAGCAGTACTTC.

Only a few counts were recorded for this clonotype. The V gene is TRBV3-1, the J gene TRBJ2-5; D call uncertain. The J call may be incorrect, as the DNA end agrees better with TRBJ2-7. Germline lookup yields CDR1 LGHDT and CDR2 YNNKEL (reference sequence). This CDR3 comprises 12 residues. The CDR3 loop reads CASSQVRYEQYF. CDR3 coding DNA: TGTGCCAGCAGCCAAGTGAGATACGAGCAGTACTTC.

Turning to this clonotype: One junction end does not reproduce the germline sequence, and a read error may be involved. The chain carries TRBV4-2 and TRBJ2-3, with D possibly being TRBD1 or TRBD2 (6 bases each). Germline V CDR1 and CDR2: LGHNA, YNFKEQ. This CDR3 contains 18 residues. The CDR3 protein is CASSQDSGDLFSTDTQYF. CDR3 DNA sequence: TGTGCCAGCAGCCAAGATTCAGGGGACTTGTTTAGCACAGATACGCAGTACTTT.

The chain is built from TRBV11-2 and TRBJ1-2, with a tentative D call TRBD1 (5 bases). Germline CDR1 and CDR2: SGHAT and FQNNGV. This CDR3 has 15 amino acids. V gave up 2 bases and J gave up 0 bases, with 10 bases separating them. This CDR3 reads CASSLLRGSNYGYTF. The CDR3 DNA reads TGTGCCAGCAGCTTACTAAGGGGATCTAACTATGGCTACACCTTC.

This clonotype has more than one count but fewer than ten. The gene calls are TRBV11-1 and TRBJ2-7, with a possible D match to TRBD1 (6 bases). CDR1 and CDR2 (germline): SGHAT, FQDESV (reference sequence). V lost 5 bases and J 6 bases, leaving 14 bases between the germline ends. The CDR3 contains 13 residues. Here the CDR3 reads CASSPNRVFEQYF. For the CDR3, the DNA is TGTGCCAGCAGCCCAAACAGGGTCTTCGAGCAGTACTTC. Variable domain in full (rest from reference TRBV11-1 and TRBJ2-7): EAEVAQSPRYKITEKSQAVAFWCDPISGHATLYWYRQILGQGPELLVQFQDESVVDDSQLPKDRFSAERLKGVDSTLKIQPAELGDSAMYLCASSPNRVFEQYFGPGTRLTVT.

This clonotype is a singleton in its sample. The V call is TRBV5-1, the J call TRBJ2-3; D is perhaps TRBD1 or TRBD2 (5 bases each). Germline values: CDR1 SGHRS, CDR2 YFSETQ. Between the trimmed V and J ends, which lost 3 bases and 0 bases, there was a span of 14 bases. There are 16 residues in the CDR3. The CDR3 DNA reads TGCGCCAGCAGCTCTCAAGGGGACCGAAGCACAGATACGCAGTATTTT. Translation gives CASSSQGDRSTDTQYF. Together with reference TRBV5-1 and TRBJ2-3, the CDR3 gives the full variable domain: KAGVTQTPRYLIKTRGQQVTLSCSPISGHRSVSWYQQTPGQGLQFLFEYFSETQRNKGNFPGRFSGRQFSNSRSEMNVSTLELGDSALYLCASSSQGDRSTDTQYFGPGTRLTVL.

The chain recombines TRBV29-1 with TRBJ1-2; no firm D call. This CDR3 comprises 12 residues. Germline CDR1 and CDR2: SQVTM and ANQGSEA. With 2 bases removed from V and 7 bases from J, the gap between germline ends came to 11 bases. CDR3 loop: CSVERGRAGYTF. The CDR3 nucleotides are TGCAGCGTTGAACGAGGAAGAGCTGGCTACACCTTC.

This clonotype was counted a few times. The V gene is TRBV24-1, the J gene TRBJ2-1, with D tentatively TRBD2 (5 bases). The CDR3 runs to 15 residues. Looked up from germline, CDR1 is KGHDR and CDR2 is SFDVKD. Trimming took off 6 bases at V and 0 bases at J, with 11 bases between the two ends. The CDR3 DNA reads as TGTGCCACCAGTCGGACTTCCCCCTCCTACAATGAGCAGTTCTTC. Amino acid sequence: CATSRTSPSYNEQFF.

This clonotype was picked up many times. The chain combines TRBV12-3 or TRBV12-4 with TRBJ2-1; D remains unclear. This CDR3 spans 15 amino acids. The V end lost 3 bases, the J end lost 5 bases, and 14 bases lay between the germline ends. Here the CDR3 reads CASSFFVVVNNEQFF. The CDR3 DNA reads as TGTGCCAGCAGTTTTTTCGTAGTGGTAAACAATGAGCAGTTCTTC.

This chain connects TRBV3-1 to TRBJ1-2, with 7 bases lining up with TRBD1. The CDR3 consists of 17 residues. The J segment lost 0 bases and the V segment lost 0 bases, leaving 7 bases of the junction unmatched. Germline CDR1 is LGHDT and CDR2 is YNNKEL (reference sequence). In DNA, the CDR3 is TGTGCCAGCAGCCAAGATTTGGGGACAGCTTCTAACTATGGCTACACCTTC. This translates into CASSQDLGTASNYGYTF.

The chain joins TRBV12-3 or TRBV12-4 to TRBJ2-7; TRBD2 matches 8 bases. This CDR3 is 16 amino acids long. J lost 3 bases, V lost 5 bases, and 12 bases had no gene match. Here the CDR3 reads CASSLSFASGFYEQYF. CDR3 in DNA: TGTGCCAGCAGTCTAAGCTTCGCTAGCGGGTTCTACGAGCAGTACTTC.

The chain carries TRBV19 and TRBJ2-5; weak D call: TRBD2 (5 bases). Per the germline V gene, CDR1 is LNHDA and CDR2 is SQIVND (reference sequence). This CDR3 is 13 amino acids long. Trimming left V 6 bases short and J 4 bases short, with 12 bases between. CDR3 nucleotides: TGTGCCAGTAGCAAGGACTTTCTAGAGACCCAGTACTTC. Translating gives CASSKDFLETQYF.

This clonotype was detected a few times. The rearrangement links TRBV19 to TRBJ2-2, with D tentatively TRBD1 or TRBD2 (5 bases each). Trimming left V 3 bases short and J 5 bases short, with 16 bases between. The CDR3 is 16 residues long. Germline lookup yields CDR1 LNHDA and CDR2 SQIVND (reference sequence). This CDR3 reads CASSMEAGISTGELFF. As DNA, the CDR3 is TGTGCCAGTAGTATGGAGGCAGGGATCTCGACCGGGGAGCTGTTTTTT.

The chain is built from TRBV5-1 and TRBJ2-7, with no clear D. Per germline, CDR1 SGHRS and CDR2 YFSETQ. V shed 4 bases and J shed 5 bases, with 13 bases lying between them. The CDR3 covers 13 residues. The CDR3 DNA follows: TGCGCCAGCAGCCCGTTACAGTGGGACGAGCAGTACTTC. Its translation: CASSPLQWDEQYF.

The rearrangement joins TRBV5-1 to TRBJ2-5; 7 bases fit TRBD1. V lost 4 bases, J lost 2 bases, and 11 bases stayed unmatched. The germline V gene has CDR1 SGHRS and CDR2 YFSETQ. The CDR3 loop spans 16 amino acids. CDR3 residues: CASSVRGTEKQETQYF. The CDR3 bases are TGCGCCAGCAGCGTCCGAGGGACAGAAAAACAAGAGACCCAGTACTTC. Drawing the rest from reference TRBV5-1 and TRBJ2-5, the complete variable domain is KAGVTQTPRYLIKTRGQQVTLSCSPISGHRSVSWYQQTPGQGLQFLFEYFSETQRNKGNFPGRFSGRQFSNSRSEMNVSTLELGDSALYLCASSVRGTEKQETQYFGPGTRLLVL.

This clonotype was found a few times. The V call is TRBV15, the J call TRBJ2-7, with D possibly being TRBD1 or TRBD2 (5 bases each). Trimming took off 4 bases at V and 5 bases at J, with 15 bases between the two ends. Per germline, CDR1 LNHNV and CDR2 YYDKDF (reference sequence). The CDR3 is 14 amino acids. CDR3 amino acids: CATSMGQGDHEQYF. CDR3 sequence (DNA): TGTGCCACCAGCATGGGTCAAGGGGACCACGAGCAGTACTTC.

V is TRBV7-2 and J is TRBJ2-5; 8 nucleotides align to TRBD2. Trimming removed 8 bases from V and 1 base from J; junction bases left unmatched: 9. Germline lookup yields CDR1 SGHTA and CDR2 FQGNSA. CDR3 length: 15 amino acids. CDR3 in DNA: TGTGCCAGCCAGCGGGGGCGCTACCCCCAAGAGACCCAGTACTTC. Amino acids: CASQRGRYPQETQYF.

V is TRBV27 and J is TRBJ1-1, with a tentative D call TRBD1 (5 bases). Trimming left V 5 bases short and J 3 bases short, with 13 bases between. The CDR3 loop spans 14 amino acids. Germline V gene sequence: CDR1 MNHEY, CDR2 SMNVEV (reference sequence). The CDR3 here is CASSPRGVYTEAFF. CDR3 nucleotide sequence: TGTGCCAGCAGTCCCCGGGGGGTCTACACTGAAGCTTTCTTT.

This clonotype turned up a few times. V and J are TRBV14 and TRBJ1-4; 8 nucleotides align to TRBD1. This CDR3 contains 19 residues. Per germline, CDR1 SGHDN and CDR2 FVKESK. The J segment lost 0 bases and the V segment lost 0 bases, leaving 9 bases of the junction unmatched. As DNA, the CDR3 is TGTGCCAGCAGCCAAGACTTGGGGACAGGCCTAGCAACTAATGAAAAACTGTTTTTT. As protein: CASSQDLGTGLATNEKLFF. Variable domain in full (rest from reference TRBV14 and TRBJ1-4): EAGVTQFPSHSVIEKGQTVTLRCDPISGHDNLYWYRRVMGKEIKFLLHFVKESKQDESGMPNNRFLAERTGGTYSTLKVQPAELEDSGVYFCASSQDLGTGLATNEKLFFGSGTQLSVL.

The rearrangement joins TRBV30 to TRBJ2-1; D is possibly TRBD2 (7 bases). Germline V CDR1 and CDR2: GTSNPN, SVGIG (reference sequence). V shed 0 bases and J shed 8 bases, with 17 bases lying between them. The CDR3 length is 15 residues. This CDR3 reads CAWSVGLAEGDEQFF. CDR3 in DNA: TGTGCCTGGAGTGTAGGGCTAGCGGAGGGGGATGAGCAGTTCTTC.

J is TRBJ2-1 and V is TRBV7-9; D remains ambiguous. V gave up 5 bases and J gave up 6 bases, with 14 bases separating them. CDR3 length: 14 amino acids. CDR1 is SEHNR and CDR2 is FQNEAQ in the germline V gene (reference sequence). For the CDR3, the DNA is TGTGCCAGCAGCCCACGGATGTACCCCAATGAGCAGTTCTTC. Its translation: CASSPRMYPNEQFF. The entire variable domain, with the rest obtained from reference TRBV7-9 and TRBJ2-1, is as follows: DTGVSQNPRHKITKRGQNVTFRCDPISEHNRLYWYRQTLGQGPEFLTYFQNEAQLEKSRLLSDRFSAERPKGSFSTLEIQRTEQGDSAMYLCASSPRMYPNEQFFGPGTRLTVL.

This clonotype was seen only a few times. This chain joins TRBV5-1 and TRBJ2-7; D is unclear. The closer fit of TRBJ2-1 to the DNA end suggests the J call may be wrong. Germline V gives CDR1 SGHRS, CDR2 YFSETQ. The CDR3 sequence is 12 residues long. CDR3 loop: CASSPPQHEQFF. The CDR3, as DNA: TGCGCCAGCAGCCCTCCGCAGCATGAGCAGTTCTTC.

V gene TRBV20-1 combines with J gene TRBJ2-3; 14 nucleotides agree with TRBD2. After removal of 6 bases from V and 0 bases from J, the junction contained 17 bases not matched to a gene. Germline values: CDR1 DFQATT, CDR2 SNEGSKA (reference sequence). The CDR3 contains 20 residues. The CDR3 coding sequence is TGCAGTGCCACCTCCGGGACTAGCGGGGGATCGTTAACTAGCACAGATACGCAGTATTTT. The encoded protein is CSATSGTSGGSLTSTDTQYF.

This clonotype was seen a few times. The chain carries TRBV27 and TRBJ2-1, with TRBD2 as a possible D gene (6 bases). Germline-derived CDR1 and CDR2 are MNHEY and SMNVEV (reference sequence). Trimming removed 3 bases at V and 6 bases at J, with 21 bases between. The CDR3 extends over 17 amino acids. CDR3 amino acids: CASSLATGPNGGNEQFF. CDR3 bases: TGTGCCAGCAGTTTGGCGACCGGGCCAAACGGGGGCAATGAGCAGTTCTTC.